This T cell receptor (beta chain) comes out of a study of beta chain features in type 1 diabetes. Only a few counts were recorded for this clone. V was cut by 5 bases and J by 3 bases, with 4 bases left in between. There are 11 residues in the CDR3. Germline V gene lookup returns CDR1 SEHNR and CDR2 FQNEAQ (reference sequence). The entirety of the isolated RNA underwent reverse transcription, so expressed TCRB transcripts were sequenced. Assay: immunoSEQ multiplex PCR; the TCRdb copy retains only in-frame clones and omits some. This table holds around 280,000 clones, under 8.5% found once. The origin of this receptor is a woman aged 18-29 years in good health. The sequenced sample consisted of central memory CD4+ T cells from blood. This sequence joins TRBV7-9 and TRBJ2-5; D is undetermined. CDR3 region: CASSQEETQYF. The CDR3 coding sequence is TGTGCCAGCAGCCAGGAAGAGACCCAGTACTTC.